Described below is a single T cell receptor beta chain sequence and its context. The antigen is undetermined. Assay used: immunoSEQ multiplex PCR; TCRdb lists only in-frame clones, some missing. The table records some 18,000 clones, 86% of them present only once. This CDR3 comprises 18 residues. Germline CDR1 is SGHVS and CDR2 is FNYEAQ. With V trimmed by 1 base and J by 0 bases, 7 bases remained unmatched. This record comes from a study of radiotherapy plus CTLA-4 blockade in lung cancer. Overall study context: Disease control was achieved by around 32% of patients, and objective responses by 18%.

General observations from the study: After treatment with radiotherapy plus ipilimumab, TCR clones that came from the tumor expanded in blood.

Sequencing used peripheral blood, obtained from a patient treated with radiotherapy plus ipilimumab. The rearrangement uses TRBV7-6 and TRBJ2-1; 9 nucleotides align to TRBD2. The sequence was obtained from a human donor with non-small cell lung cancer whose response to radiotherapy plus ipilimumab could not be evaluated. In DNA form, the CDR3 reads TGTGCCAGCAGCTTAGTTCCCCTAGCGGGGCCCTCCTACAATGAGCAGTTCTTC. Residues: CASSLVPLAGPSYNEQFF.